This is a list of T cell receptor beta chains from one sample in a study of blood T cell repertoires in COVID-19. Method: immunoSEQ multiplex PCR; TCRdb's copy keeps in-frame clones and lacks some. The table has approximately 80,000 clones, 65% to 90% seen once; the top ten hold 9.6%. Sequencing was carried out using peripheral blood. The receptor source for this set is a middle-aged man with COVID-19, enrolled during active disease. Each CDR3 is given without its conserved first and last residue. Each record gives: V gene, J gene, clone size, D gene, CDR3 protein. A D gene is named only where the DNA matches it firmly. Not every row has a clone size; where given, it reads once, few, many or a size class.

v_gene: TRBV24-1; j_gene: TRBJ2-7; abundance: .; d_gene: TRBD1; CDR3aa: ATSDSGGPGGREQY
v_gene: TRBV10-2; j_gene: TRBJ2-5; abundance: .; d_gene: TRBD2; CDR3aa: ASSDLAGVETQY
v_gene: TRBV27; j_gene: TRBJ2-7; abundance: .; d_gene: TRBD1; CDR3aa: ASSARGRPYEQY
v_gene: TRBV12-3/TRBV12-4; j_gene: TRBJ2-3; abundance: .; d_gene: .; CDR3aa: ASSFLRDTQY
v_gene: TRBV7-3; j_gene: TRBJ2-7; abundance: .; d_gene: .; CDR3aa: ASSNHTLASEQY
v_gene: TRBV10-2; j_gene: TRBJ1-1; abundance: .; d_gene: TRBD1; CDR3aa: ASSLQGALNTEAF
v_gene: TRBV9; j_gene: TRBJ1-4; abundance: .; d_gene: .; CDR3aa: ASAGGRTNEKLF
v_gene: TRBV5-1; j_gene: TRBJ2-1; abundance: .; d_gene: TRBD2; CDR3aa: ASSLDGDYYNEQF
v_gene: TRBV9; j_gene: TRBJ2-3; abundance: .; d_gene: .; CDR3aa: ASSPRAAQPDTQY
v_gene: TRBV10-2; j_gene: TRBJ2-7; abundance: .; d_gene: .; CDR3aa: ASRLVDEQY
v_gene: TRBV7-2; j_gene: TRBJ1-1; abundance: .; d_gene: TRBD1; CDR3aa: ASSPRTGVNTEAF
v_gene: TRBV5-1; j_gene: TRBJ2-2; abundance: .; d_gene: .; CDR3aa: ASSVQGNTGELF
v_gene: TRBV20-1; j_gene: TRBJ2-5; abundance: .; d_gene: TRBD2; CDR3aa: SASIPSGRETQY
v_gene: TRBV3-1/TRBV3-2; j_gene: TRBJ2-7; abundance: .; d_gene: .; CDR3aa: ASSRQAPYEQY
v_gene: TRBV7-3; j_gene: TRBJ2-1; abundance: .; d_gene: TRBD1; CDR3aa: ASSPGQARGEQF
v_gene: TRBV28; j_gene: TRBJ1-5; abundance: .; d_gene: .; CDR3aa: ASSKREGNQPQH
v_gene: TRBV28; j_gene: TRBJ2-5; abundance: .; d_gene: TRBD2; CDR3aa: ASSPSLAGRGETQY
v_gene: TRBV6-6; j_gene: TRBJ1-5; abundance: .; d_gene: .; CDR3aa: ASSYEADQPQH
v_gene: TRBV5-1; j_gene: TRBJ1-1; abundance: .; d_gene: .; CDR3aa: ASSLGGGRTEAF
v_gene: TRBV5-1; j_gene: TRBJ1-4; abundance: .; d_gene: TRBD1; CDR3aa: ASSPRDRAGVFNEKLF
v_gene: TRBV6-5; j_gene: TRBJ1-2; abundance: .; d_gene: TRBD1; CDR3aa: ASSLDRANYGYT
v_gene: TRBV4-2; j_gene: TRBJ2-7; abundance: .; d_gene: TRBD2; CDR3aa: ASSHPGTSGTYEQY
v_gene: TRBV2; j_gene: TRBJ1-5; abundance: .; d_gene: .; CDR3aa: ASGGVSNQPQH
v_gene: TRBV9; j_gene: TRBJ1-6; abundance: .; d_gene: .; CDR3aa: ASSVGGDNSPLH
v_gene: TRBV21-1; j_gene: TRBJ1-5; abundance: .; d_gene: .; CDR3aa: ASSLQVISNQPQH
v_gene: TRBV5-1; j_gene: TRBJ1-4; abundance: .; d_gene: .; CDR3aa: ASTPRGQGGEKLF
v_gene: TRBV7-8; j_gene: TRBJ2-2; abundance: .; d_gene: .; CDR3aa: ASSLRRSRGTGELF
v_gene: TRBV9; j_gene: TRBJ1-6; abundance: few; d_gene: TRBD1; CDR3aa: ASSLRRDRKSPLH
v_gene: TRBV7-2; j_gene: TRBJ2-5; abundance: .; d_gene: TRBD1; CDR3aa: ASSETGGGETQY
v_gene: TRBV27; j_gene: TRBJ2-1; abundance: .; d_gene: .; CDR3aa: ASGTPRGITNEQF
v_gene: TRBV6-6; j_gene: TRBJ2-3; abundance: .; d_gene: .; CDR3aa: ASRGPSTDTQY
v_gene: TRBV19; j_gene: TRBJ1-4; abundance: .; d_gene: .; CDR3aa: ASSPQGGKLF
v_gene: TRBV6-4; j_gene: TRBJ2-2; abundance: .; d_gene: .; CDR3aa: ASSEGPSGELF
v_gene: TRBV18; j_gene: TRBJ1-2; abundance: .; d_gene: .; CDR3aa: ASSPGSGAGGGYT
v_gene: TRBV6-4; j_gene: TRBJ2-7; abundance: .; d_gene: TRBD2; CDR3aa: ASSWVSGRAYDKEQY
v_gene: TRBV3-1/TRBV3-2; j_gene: TRBJ1-6; abundance: once; d_gene: .; CDR3aa: ASSQVTGAGSPLH
v_gene: TRBV2; j_gene: TRBJ2-1; abundance: .; d_gene: .; CDR3aa: ASRTSDEQF
v_gene: TRBV14; j_gene: TRBJ1-2; abundance: .; d_gene: .; CDR3aa: ASSQDLKGYGGYT
v_gene: TRBV13; j_gene: TRBJ2-3; abundance: .; d_gene: .; CDR3aa: ASSQGSAGTQY
v_gene: TRBV5-6; j_gene: TRBJ2-3; abundance: .; d_gene: .; CDR3aa: ASSLRGSTDTQY
v_gene: TRBV28; j_gene: TRBJ1-1; abundance: .; d_gene: .; CDR3aa: ASSFWQGGTEAF
v_gene: TRBV10-3; j_gene: TRBJ2-2; abundance: .; d_gene: .; CDR3aa: AISDHSGNTGELF
v_gene: TRBV3-1/TRBV3-2; j_gene: TRBJ2-1; abundance: few; d_gene: .; CDR3aa: ASSQGTSGFGEQF
v_gene: TRBV28; j_gene: TRBJ1-2; abundance: .; d_gene: .; CDR3aa: ASSSAGGRGYT